One T cell receptor (beta chain) is described in this entry. Method: immunoSEQ multiplex PCR; TCRdb's copy keeps in-frame clones and lacks some. Among hundreds of thousands of clones listed, around 87% were seen once. This CDR3 is 15 amino acids long. CDR1 is SGHTA, CDR2 FQGNSA, per germline. V lost 1 base, J lost 5 bases, and 14 bases lay in between. The source of the sample is a study of blood T cell repertoires in COVID-19. The genes are TRBV7-2 and TRBJ1-2; possible D gene TRBD1, 6 bases. Sequenced sample: PBMCs or T cells enriched from blood (not recorded which). The sequence was obtained from a man aged 25-40 years who had been exposed to COVID-19. CDR3: CASSLVGAVGYGYTF. The CDR3 region has the DNA TGTGCCAGCAGCTTAGTGGGGGCGGTAGGGTATGGCTACACCTTC.